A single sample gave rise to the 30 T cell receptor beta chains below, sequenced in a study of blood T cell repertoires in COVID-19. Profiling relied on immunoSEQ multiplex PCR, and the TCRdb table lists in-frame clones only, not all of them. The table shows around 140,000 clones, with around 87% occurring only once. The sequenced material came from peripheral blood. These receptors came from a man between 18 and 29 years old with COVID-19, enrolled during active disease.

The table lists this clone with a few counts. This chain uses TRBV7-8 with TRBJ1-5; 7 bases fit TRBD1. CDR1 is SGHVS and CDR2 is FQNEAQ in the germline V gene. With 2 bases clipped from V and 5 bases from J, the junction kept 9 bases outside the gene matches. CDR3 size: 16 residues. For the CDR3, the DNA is TGTGCCAGCAGCTTAAAGAGGGGGCTAGGGGATCAGCCCCAGCATTTT. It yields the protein CASSLKRGLGDQPQHF.

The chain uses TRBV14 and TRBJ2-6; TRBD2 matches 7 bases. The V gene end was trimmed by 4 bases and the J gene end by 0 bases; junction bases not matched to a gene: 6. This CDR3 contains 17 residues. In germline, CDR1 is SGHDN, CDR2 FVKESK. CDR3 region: CASSPLADLSGANVLTF. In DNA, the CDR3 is TGTGCCAGCAGCCCGCTAGCGGACCTCTCTGGGGCCAACGTCCTGACTTTC. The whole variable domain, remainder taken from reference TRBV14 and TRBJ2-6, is EAGVTQFPSHSVIEKGQTVTLRCDPISGHDNLYWYRRVMGKEIKFLLHFVKESKQDESGMPNNRFLAERTGGTYSTLKVQPAELEDSGVYFCASSPLADLSGANVLTFGAGSRLTVL.

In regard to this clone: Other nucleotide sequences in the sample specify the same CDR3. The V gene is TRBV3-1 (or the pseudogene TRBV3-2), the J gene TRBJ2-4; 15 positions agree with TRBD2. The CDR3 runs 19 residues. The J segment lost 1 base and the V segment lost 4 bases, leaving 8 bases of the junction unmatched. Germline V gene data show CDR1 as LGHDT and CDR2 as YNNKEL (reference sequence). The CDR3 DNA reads TGTGCCAGCAGCCCTGGACTAGCGGGAGGGCTTGGGGCCAAAAACATTCAGTACTTC. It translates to CASSPGLAGGLGAKNIQYF.

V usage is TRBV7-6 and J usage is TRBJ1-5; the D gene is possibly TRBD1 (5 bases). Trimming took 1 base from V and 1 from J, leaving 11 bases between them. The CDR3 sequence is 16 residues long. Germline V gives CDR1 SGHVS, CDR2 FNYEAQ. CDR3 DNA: TGTGCCAGCAGCTTAGGGGGGGGAGTGAGCAATCAGCCCCAGCATTTT. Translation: CASSLGGGVSNQPQHF.

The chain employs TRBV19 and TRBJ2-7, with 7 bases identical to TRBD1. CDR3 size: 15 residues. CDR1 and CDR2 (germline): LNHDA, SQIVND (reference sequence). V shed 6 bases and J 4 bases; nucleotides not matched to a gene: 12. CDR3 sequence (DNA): TGTGCCAGTAGGCCCCACCGGGACAGTGTGTACGAGCAGTACTTC. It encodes CASRPHRDSVYEQYF.

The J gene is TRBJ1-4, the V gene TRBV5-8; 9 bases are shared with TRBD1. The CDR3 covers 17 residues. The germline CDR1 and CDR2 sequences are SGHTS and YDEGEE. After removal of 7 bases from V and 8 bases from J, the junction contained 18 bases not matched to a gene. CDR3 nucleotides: TGTGCCAGCGCGGCGGGACAGGGAACGGTCCGGGGGGAAAAACTGTTTTTT. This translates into CASAAGQGTVRGEKLFF. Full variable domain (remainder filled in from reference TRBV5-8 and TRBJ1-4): EAGVTQSPTHLIKTRGQQATLRCSPISGHTSVYWYQQALGLGLQFLLWYDEGEERNRGNFPPRFSGRQFPNYSSELNVNALELEDSALYLCASAAGQGTVRGEKLFFGSGTQLSVL.

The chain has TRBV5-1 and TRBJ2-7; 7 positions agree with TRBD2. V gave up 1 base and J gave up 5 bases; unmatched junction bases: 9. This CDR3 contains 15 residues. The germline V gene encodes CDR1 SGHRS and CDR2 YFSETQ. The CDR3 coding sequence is TGCGCCAGCAGCTTGACTGCGGCGGGAGCCCACGAGCAGTACTTC. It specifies CASSLTAAGAHEQYF. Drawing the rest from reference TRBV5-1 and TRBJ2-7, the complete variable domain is KAGVTQTPRYLIKTRGQQVTLSCSPISGHRSVSWYQQTPGQGLQFLFEYFSETQRNKGNFPGRFSGRQFSNSRSEMNVSTLELGDSALYLCASSLTAAGAHEQYFGPGTRLTVT.

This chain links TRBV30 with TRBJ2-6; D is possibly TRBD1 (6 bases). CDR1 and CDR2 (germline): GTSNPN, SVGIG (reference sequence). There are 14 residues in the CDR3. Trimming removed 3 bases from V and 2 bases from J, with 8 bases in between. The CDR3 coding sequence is TGTGCCTGGAGGAGACAGGCTGGGGCCAACGTCCTGACTTTC. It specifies CAWRRQAGANVLTF.

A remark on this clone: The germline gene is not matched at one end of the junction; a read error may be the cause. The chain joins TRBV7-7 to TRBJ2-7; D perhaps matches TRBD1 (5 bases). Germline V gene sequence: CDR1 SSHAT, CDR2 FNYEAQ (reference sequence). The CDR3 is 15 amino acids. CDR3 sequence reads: CASSLSEDTSYEQYF. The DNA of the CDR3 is TGTGCTAGCAGCTTAAGTGAGGACACCTCCTACGAGCAGTACTTC.

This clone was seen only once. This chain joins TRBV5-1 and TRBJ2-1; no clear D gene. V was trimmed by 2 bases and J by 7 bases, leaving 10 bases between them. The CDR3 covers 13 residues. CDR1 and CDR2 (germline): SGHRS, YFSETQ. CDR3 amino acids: CASSFAGSNEQFF. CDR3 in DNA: TGCGCCAGCAGCTTCGCAGGTTCTAATGAGCAGTTCTTC. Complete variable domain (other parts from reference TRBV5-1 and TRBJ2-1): KAGVTQTPRYLIKTRGQQVTLSCSPISGHRSVSWYQQTPGQGLQFLFEYFSETQRNKGNFPGRFSGRQFSNSRSEMNVSTLELGDSALYLCASSFAGSNEQFFGPGTRLTVL.

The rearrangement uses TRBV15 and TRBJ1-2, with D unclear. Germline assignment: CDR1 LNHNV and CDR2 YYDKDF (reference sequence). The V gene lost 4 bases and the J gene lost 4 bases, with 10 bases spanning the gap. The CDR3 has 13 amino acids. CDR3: CATSIDNSYGYTF. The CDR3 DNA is TGTGCCACCAGCATCGACAATTCCTATGGCTACACCTTC.

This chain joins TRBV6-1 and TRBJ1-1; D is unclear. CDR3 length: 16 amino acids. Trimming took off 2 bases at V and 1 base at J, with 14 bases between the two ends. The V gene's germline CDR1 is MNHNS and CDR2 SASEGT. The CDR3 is CASSEFGVSENTEAFF. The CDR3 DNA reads TGTGCCAGCAGTGAATTCGGGGTCAGCGAGAACACTGAAGCTTTCTTT.

CDR3 protein: CASVGSHAYNEQFF. CDR3 DNA: TGTGCCAGCGTGGGGAGCCACGCCTACAATGAGCAGTTCTTC. The rearrangement links TRBV2 to TRBJ2-1; TRBD2 might be the D (5 bases). Trimming removed 8 bases from V and 2 bases from J, with 13 bases in between. Germline assignment: CDR1 SNHLY and CDR2 FYNNEI. CDR3 length: 14 residues. The whole variable domain, remainder taken from reference TRBV2 and TRBJ2-1, is EPEVTQTPSHQVTQMGQEVILRCVPISNHLYFYWYRQILGQKVEFLVSFYNNEISEKSEIFDDQFSVERPDGSNFTLKIRSTKLEDSAMYFCASVGSHAYNEQFFGPGTRLTVL.

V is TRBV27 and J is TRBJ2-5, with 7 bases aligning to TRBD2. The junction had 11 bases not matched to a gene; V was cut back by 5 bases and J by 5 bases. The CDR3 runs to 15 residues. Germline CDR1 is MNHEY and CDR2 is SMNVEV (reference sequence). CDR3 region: CASSLFRGGRETQYF. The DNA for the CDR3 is TGTGCCAGCAGTCTATTTCGCGGGGGTCGGGAGACCCAGTACTTC.

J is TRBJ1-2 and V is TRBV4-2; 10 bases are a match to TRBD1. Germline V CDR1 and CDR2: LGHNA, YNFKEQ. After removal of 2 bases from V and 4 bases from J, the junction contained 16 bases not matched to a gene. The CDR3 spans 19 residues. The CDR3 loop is CASSQKGRQGAGEGYGYTF. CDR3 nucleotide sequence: TGTGCCAGCAGCCAAAAGGGACGACAGGGGGCAGGGGAAGGCTATGGCTACACCTTC.

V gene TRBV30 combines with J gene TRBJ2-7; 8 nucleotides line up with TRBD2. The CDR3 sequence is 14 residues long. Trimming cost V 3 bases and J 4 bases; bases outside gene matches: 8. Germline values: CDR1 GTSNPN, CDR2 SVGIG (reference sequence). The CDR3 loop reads CAWSNPGLDYEQYF. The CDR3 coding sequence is TGTGCCTGGAGCAATCCGGGACTAGATTACGAGCAGTACTTC.

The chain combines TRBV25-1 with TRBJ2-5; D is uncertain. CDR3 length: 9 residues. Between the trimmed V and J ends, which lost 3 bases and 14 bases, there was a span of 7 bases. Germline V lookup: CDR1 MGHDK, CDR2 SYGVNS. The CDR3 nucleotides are TGTGCCAGCAGTGATCCACATTACTTC. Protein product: CASSDPHYF.

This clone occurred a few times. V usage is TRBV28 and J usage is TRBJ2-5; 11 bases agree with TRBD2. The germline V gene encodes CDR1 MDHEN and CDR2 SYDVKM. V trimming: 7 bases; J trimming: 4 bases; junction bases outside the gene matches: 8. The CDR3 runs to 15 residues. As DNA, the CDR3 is TGTGCCAGCATTGTAGCGGGAGGGCCTCTAGAGACCCAGTACTTC. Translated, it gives CASIVAGGPLETQYF.

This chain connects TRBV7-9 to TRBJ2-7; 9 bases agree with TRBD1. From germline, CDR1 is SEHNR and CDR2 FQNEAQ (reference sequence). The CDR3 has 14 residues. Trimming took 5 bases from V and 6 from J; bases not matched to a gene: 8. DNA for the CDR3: TGTGCCAGCAGCCAAGGACAGGGGACGGGCGAGCAGTACTTC. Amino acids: CASSQGQGTGEQYF.

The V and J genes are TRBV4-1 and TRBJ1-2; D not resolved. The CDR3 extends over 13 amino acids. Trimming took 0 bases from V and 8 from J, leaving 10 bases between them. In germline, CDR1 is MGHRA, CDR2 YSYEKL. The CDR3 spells CASSQDFIQGYTF. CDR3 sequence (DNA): TGCGCCAGCAGCCAAGATTTCATCCAAGGCTACACCTTC.

This CDR3 reads CASSLRTSGRAVEETQYF. As DNA, the CDR3 is TGTGCCAGCAGTCTCCGGACTAGCGGGAGGGCCGTGGAAGAGACCCAGTACTTC. The chain is built from TRBV6-2 or TRBV6-3 and TRBJ2-5; TRBD2 matches at 15 bases. This CDR3 has 18 amino acids. V lost 5 bases, J lost 3 bases, and 10 bases stayed unmatched. The germline V gene has CDR1 MNHEY and CDR2 SVGEGT.

CDR3: CASTPSDRGFGYTF. CDR3 DNA sequence: TGTGCCAGCACACCTTCGGACAGGGGATTTGGCTACACCTTC. The gene calls are TRBV3-1 (or the pseudogene TRBV3-2) and TRBJ1-2; 9 bases are a match to TRBD1. Germline CDR1 and CDR2: LGHDT and YNNKEL (reference sequence). Trimming took 7 bases from V and 7 from J; bases not matched to a gene: 10. The CDR3 spans 14 residues.

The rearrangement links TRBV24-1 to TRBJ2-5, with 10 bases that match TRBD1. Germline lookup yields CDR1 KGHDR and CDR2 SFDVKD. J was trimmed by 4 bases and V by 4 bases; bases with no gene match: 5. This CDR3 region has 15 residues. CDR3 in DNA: TGTGCCACCAGTGACCGGGGACAGGGGCTAGAGACCCAGTACTTC. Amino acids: CATSDRGQGLETQYF.

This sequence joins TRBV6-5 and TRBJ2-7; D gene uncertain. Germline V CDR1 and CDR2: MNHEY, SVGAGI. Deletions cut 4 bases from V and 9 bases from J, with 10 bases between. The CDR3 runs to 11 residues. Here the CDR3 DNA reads TGTGCCAGCAGTTCCCACTATGGGCAGTACTTC. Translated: CASSSHYGQYF.

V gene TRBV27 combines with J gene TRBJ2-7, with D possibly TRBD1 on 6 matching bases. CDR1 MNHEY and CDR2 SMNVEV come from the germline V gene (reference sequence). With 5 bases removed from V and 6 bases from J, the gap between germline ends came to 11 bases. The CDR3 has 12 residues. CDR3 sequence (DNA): TGTGCCAGCAGTATTCCAGGGGCCGAGCAGTACTTC. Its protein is CASSIPGAEQYF.

For the CDR3, the DNA is TGTGCCAGCAGCTCCGGGACAGGGGCCCCTCCAAGGAGGGCCCAGTACTTC. Its translation: CASSSGTGAPPRRAQYF. The gene calls are TRBV7-2 and TRBJ2-5, with 10 bases that match TRBD1. Germline-derived CDR1 and CDR2 are SGHTA and FQGNSA. With V trimmed by 4 bases and J by 9 bases, 17 bases remained unmatched. The CDR3 is 17 residues long.

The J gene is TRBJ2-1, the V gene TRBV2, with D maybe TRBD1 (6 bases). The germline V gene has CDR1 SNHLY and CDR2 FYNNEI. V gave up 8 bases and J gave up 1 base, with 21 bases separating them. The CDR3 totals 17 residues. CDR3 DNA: TGTGCCAGCCACCCCCCCACAGGGTTTCATTCCTACAATGAGCAGTTCTTC. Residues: CASHPPTGFHSYNEQFF.

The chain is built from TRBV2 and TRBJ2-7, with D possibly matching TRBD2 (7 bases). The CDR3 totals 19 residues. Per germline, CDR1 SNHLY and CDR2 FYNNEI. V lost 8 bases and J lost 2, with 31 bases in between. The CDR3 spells CASLFPGQRSGKGTYEQYF. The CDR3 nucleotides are TGTGCCAGCTTATTCCCGGGACAAAGAAGCGGGAAAGGAACCTACGAGCAGTACTTC.

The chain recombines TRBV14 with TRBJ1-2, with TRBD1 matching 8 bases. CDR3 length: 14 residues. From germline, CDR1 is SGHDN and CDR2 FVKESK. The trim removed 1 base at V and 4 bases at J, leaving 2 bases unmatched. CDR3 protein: CASSQATGGYGYTF. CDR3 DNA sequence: TGTGCCAGCAGCCAAGCCACAGGGGGCTATGGCTACACCTTC.

Here the CDR3 reads CASSYSRAGGGNEQFF. In nucleotides, the CDR3 is TGTGCCAGCAGTTACTCGAGAGCGGGAGGGGGCAATGAGCAGTTCTTC. The rearrangement joins TRBV6-6 to TRBJ2-1, with 10 bases fitting TRBD2. V lost 0 bases to trimming and J lost 6 bases; unmatched junction nucleotides: 5. There are 16 residues in the CDR3. The germline CDR1 and CDR2 sequences are MNHNY and SVGAGI (reference sequence).